The clone carrying this T cell receptor beta chain was picked up a small number of times. Between the trimmed V and J ends, which lost 4 bases and 3 bases, there was a span of 12 bases. CDR1 and CDR2 from the germline V gene are SQVTM and ANQGSEA. This CDR3 comprises 13 residues. This sample is drawn from a study of Graves' ophthalmopathy and Graves' hyperthyroidism. Amplified TCR beta CDR3 regions were obtained using RNA transcripts as template. The library came from an HTBI-primed first-round RT-PCR and a second-round multiplex PCR. TCRdb reanalysed the multiplex PCR reads using MiXCR and keeps one entry per CDR3 protein. The data contain some 1.1 million distinct CDR3 sequences, less than 45% of them singletons.

V usage is TRBV29-1 and J usage is TRBJ1-2; TRBD1 is a possible D gene (5 bases). This clonotype was obtained from an adult man with Graves' hyperthyroidism. Material for sequencing was peripheral blood or thyroid tissue (not recorded which). DNA for the CDR3: TGCAGCGTTGGGTGGGACGGGGACTATGGCTACACCTTC. It translates to CSVGWDGDYGYTF.